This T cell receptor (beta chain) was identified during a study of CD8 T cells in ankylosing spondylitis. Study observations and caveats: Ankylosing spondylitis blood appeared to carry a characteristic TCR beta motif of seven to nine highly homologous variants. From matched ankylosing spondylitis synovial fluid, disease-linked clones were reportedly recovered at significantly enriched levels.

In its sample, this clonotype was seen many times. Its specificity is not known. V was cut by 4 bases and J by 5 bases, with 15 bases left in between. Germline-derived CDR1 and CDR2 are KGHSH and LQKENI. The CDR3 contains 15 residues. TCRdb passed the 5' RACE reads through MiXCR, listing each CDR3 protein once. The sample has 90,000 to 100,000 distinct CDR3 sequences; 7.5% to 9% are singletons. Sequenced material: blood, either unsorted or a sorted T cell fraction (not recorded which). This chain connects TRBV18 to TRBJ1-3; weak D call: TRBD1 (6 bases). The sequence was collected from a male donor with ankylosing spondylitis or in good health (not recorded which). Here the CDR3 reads CASSLTGTTRNTIYF. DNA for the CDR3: TGTGCCAGCTCACTTACCGGGACAACTCGAAACACCATATATTTT.